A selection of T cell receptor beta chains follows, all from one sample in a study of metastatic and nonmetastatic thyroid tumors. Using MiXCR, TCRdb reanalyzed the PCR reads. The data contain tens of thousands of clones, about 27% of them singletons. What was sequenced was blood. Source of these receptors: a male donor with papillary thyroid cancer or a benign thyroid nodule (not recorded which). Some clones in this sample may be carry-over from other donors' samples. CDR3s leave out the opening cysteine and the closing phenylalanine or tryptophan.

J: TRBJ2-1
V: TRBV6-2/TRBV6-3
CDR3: ASSYPAEYNEQF

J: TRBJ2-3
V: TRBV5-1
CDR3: ASTTSSTDTQY

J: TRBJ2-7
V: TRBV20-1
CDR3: SAPPAGLYEQY

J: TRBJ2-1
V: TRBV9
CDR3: ASSVSPGASGFYNEQF

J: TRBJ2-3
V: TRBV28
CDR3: ASSSGGWTDTQY

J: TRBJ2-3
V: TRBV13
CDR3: ASSLGLIGSGSTDTQY

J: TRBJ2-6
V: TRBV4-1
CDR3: ASSQDPPALSSGANVLT

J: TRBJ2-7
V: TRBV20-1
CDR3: SARNPRQGAWEQY

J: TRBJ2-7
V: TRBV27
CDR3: ASSRDSGGFLEQY

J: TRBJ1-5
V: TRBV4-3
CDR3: ASSQDENQPQH

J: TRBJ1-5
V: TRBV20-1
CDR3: SAREAPKQRRRYSNQPQH

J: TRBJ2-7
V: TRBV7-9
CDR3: ASSLAPGDEQY

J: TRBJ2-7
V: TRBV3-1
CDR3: ASSQVVGKEQY

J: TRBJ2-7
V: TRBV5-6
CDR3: ASSLVAGGAYEQY

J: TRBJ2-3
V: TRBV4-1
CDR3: ASSQYTDTQY

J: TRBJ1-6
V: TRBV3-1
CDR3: ASSPPEGLASPLH